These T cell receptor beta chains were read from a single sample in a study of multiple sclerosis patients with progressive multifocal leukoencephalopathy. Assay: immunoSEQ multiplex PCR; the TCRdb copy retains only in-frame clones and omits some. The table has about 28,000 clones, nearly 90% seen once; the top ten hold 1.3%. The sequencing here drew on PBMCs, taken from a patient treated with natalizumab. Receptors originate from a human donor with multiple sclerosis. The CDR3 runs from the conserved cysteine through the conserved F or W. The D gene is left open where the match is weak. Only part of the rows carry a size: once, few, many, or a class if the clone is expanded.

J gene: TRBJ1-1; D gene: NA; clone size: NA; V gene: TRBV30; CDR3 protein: CAWSVTVNTEAFF; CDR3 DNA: TGTGCCTGGAGTGTAACAGTCAACACTGAAGCTTTCTTT
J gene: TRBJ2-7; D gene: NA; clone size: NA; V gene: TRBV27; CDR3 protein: CASSTASYEQYF; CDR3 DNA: TGTGCCAGTTCCACAGCTTCCTACGAGCAGTACTTC
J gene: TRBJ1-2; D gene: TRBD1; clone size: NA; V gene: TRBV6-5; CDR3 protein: CASGGGARTNYGYTF; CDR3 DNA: TGTGCCAGCGGAGGGGGCGCGAGGACTAACTATGGCTACACCTTC
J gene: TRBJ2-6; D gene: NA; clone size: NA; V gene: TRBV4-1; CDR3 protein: CASSQEGGSGANVLTF; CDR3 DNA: TGCGCCAGCAGCCAAGAGGGGGGCTCTGGGGCCAACGTCCTGACTTTC
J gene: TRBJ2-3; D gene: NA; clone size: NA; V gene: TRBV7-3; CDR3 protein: CASSLSPRGLTDTQYF; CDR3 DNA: TGTGCCAGCAGCTTAAGCCCGAGGGGATTGACAGATACGCAGTATTTT
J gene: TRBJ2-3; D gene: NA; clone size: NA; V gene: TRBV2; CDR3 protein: CASSGGTVTDTQYF; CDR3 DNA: TGTGCCAGCAGTGGAGGGACGGTAACAGATACGCAGTATTTT
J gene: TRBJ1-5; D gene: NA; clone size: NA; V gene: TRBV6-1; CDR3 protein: CASSVNSNQPQHF; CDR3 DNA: TGTGCCAGCAGTGTGAATAGCAATCAGCCCCAGCATTTT
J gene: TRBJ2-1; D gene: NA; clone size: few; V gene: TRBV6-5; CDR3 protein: CASSYSGQYNEQFF; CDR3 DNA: TGTGCCAGCAGTTACTCCGGACAGTACAATGAGCAGTTCTTC
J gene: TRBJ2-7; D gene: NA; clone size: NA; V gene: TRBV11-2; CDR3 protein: CASSHPTGLYEQYF; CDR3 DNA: TGTGCCAGCAGCCATCCGACGGGGCTATACGAGCAGTACTTC
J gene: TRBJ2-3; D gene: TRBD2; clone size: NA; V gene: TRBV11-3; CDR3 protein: CASSSGLAGVTDTQYF; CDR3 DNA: TGTGCCAGCAGCTCAGGACTAGCGGGGGTCACAGATACGCAGTATTTT
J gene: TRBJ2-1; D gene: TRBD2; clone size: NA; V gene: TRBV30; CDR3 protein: CAWSPPGLAFYNEQFF; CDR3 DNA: TGTGCCTGGAGTCCGCCGGGACTAGCGTTTTACAATGAGCAGTTCTTC